The 32 T cell receptor beta chains below come from one sample, sequenced in a study of cytomegalovirus exposure and HLA in healthy donors. Use of 60 Vbeta and 13 Jbeta primers characterized the PCR. TCRdb's table, derived via immunoSEQ multiplex PCR, lists solely in-frame clones and lacks some. The table lists about 130,000 clones, 75% to 85% of them singletons. Sequenced material: PBMCs. The source of these receptors is a woman aged 40 to 50 in good health and CMV-seropositive.

The chain is built from TRBV7-3 and TRBJ2-4, with TRBD2 as a possible D gene (6 bases). This CDR3 spans 15 amino acids. Germline CDR1 SGHTA, CDR2 FQGTGA. V was cut by 5 bases and J by 6 bases, with 17 bases left in between. CDR3 nucleotide sequence: TGTGCCAGCAGCACAGGCCCAGTCGGGGGAAACATTCAGTACTTC. Translating gives CASSTGPVGGNIQYF. The full variable domain, completed using reference TRBV7-3 and TRBJ2-4, is GAGVSQTPSNKVTEKGKYVELRCDPISGHTALYWYRQSLGQGPEFLIYFQGTGAADDSGLPNDRFFAVRPEGSVSTLKIQRTERGDSAVYLCASSTGPVGGNIQYFGAGTRLSVL.

This chain uses TRBV29-1 with TRBJ2-5; the match to TRBD1 covers 11 bases. The better agreement between TRBJ2-7 and the DNA end casts doubt on the J call. Germline V gene sequence: CDR1 SQVTM, CDR2 ANQGSEA. CDR3 length equals 13 residues. CDR3 bases: TGCAGCGTAAGGACAGGGGGCGCGAGCGAGCAGTACTTC. Encoded protein: CSVRTGGASEQYF.

This clone was seen more than once but under ten times. The V and J genes are TRBV30 and TRBJ2-5; 11 nucleotides agree with TRBD1. CDR1 is GTSNPN, CDR2 SVGIG, per germline (reference sequence). The V segment lost 1 base and the J segment 5 bases; nucleotides outside the gene matches: 3. The CDR3 covers 14 residues. The CDR3: CAWSGTGGLETQYF. The CDR3 DNA is TGTGCCTGGAGTGGGACAGGGGGCTTGGAGACCCAGTACTTC.

The CDR3 nucleotides are TGCAGCGTTGAAGGGGGACAGAGCTACGAGCAGTACTTC. This sequence encodes CSVEGGQSYEQYF. The genes are TRBV29-1 and TRBJ2-7; TRBD1 agrees at 7 bases. The CDR3 length is 13 residues. Germline-derived CDR1 and CDR2 are SQVTM and ANQGSEA. J was trimmed by 3 bases and V by 1 base; bases with no gene match: 3.

A word on this clone: One end of the junction does not line up with germline, which may come from a read error. This chain connects TRBV7-7 to TRBJ2-1; TRBD2 matches at 13 bases. This CDR3 contains 15 residues. Germline lookup yields CDR1 SSHAT and CDR2 FNYEAQ (reference sequence). CDR3 protein: CASSPTSGGQNEQFF. DNA for the CDR3: TGTGCTAGCAGCCCGACTAGCGGGGGGCAGAATGAGCAGTTCTTC.

V is TRBV29-1 and J is TRBJ1-1; the match to TRBD1 covers 7 bases. This CDR3 has 13 residues. Germline lookup yields CDR1 SQVTM and CDR2 ANQGSEA. J lost 3 bases, V lost 3 bases, and 4 bases had no gene match. The CDR3, as DNA: TGCAGCGTTGAGAGGGGGCAGGACACTGAAGCTTTCTTT. Its protein is CSVERGQDTEAFF.

As concerns this clone: The same CDR3 arises from other DNA sequences in this sample as well. J is TRBJ2-7 and V is TRBV19; the match to TRBD1 covers 7 bases. The CDR3 covers 15 residues. V was clipped by 2 bases and J by 0 bases; unmatched bases: 4. Germline V gene sequence: CDR1 LNHDA, CDR2 SQIVND (reference sequence). CDR3 coding DNA: TGTGCCAGTAGTATAAGACAGGGCAGCTCCTACGAGCAGTACTTC. This translates into CASSIRQGSSYEQYF.

The rearrangement links TRBV7-9 to TRBJ1-2; 10 nucleotides align to TRBD1. Per the germline V gene, CDR1 is SEHNR and CDR2 is FQNEAQ (reference sequence). The CDR3 covers 16 residues. V trimming: 2 bases; J trimming: 7 bases; junction bases outside the gene matches: 10. CDR3 residues: CASSLMRQGAMGGYTF. The DNA for the CDR3 is TGTGCCAGCAGCTTAATGAGACAGGGGGCGATGGGTGGCTACACCTTC.

The J gene is TRBJ2-1, the V gene TRBV5-1; TRBD1 matches 8 bases. CDR3 length: 15 residues. The trim removed 0 bases at V and 4 bases at J, leaving 3 bases unmatched. Per the germline V gene, CDR1 is SGHRS and CDR2 is YFSETQ. The CDR3 coding sequence is TGCGCCAGCAGCTTGGTACAGGGGGGATACAATGAGCAGTTCTTC. Translating it yields CASSLVQGGYNEQFF.

This clone appeared a few times. The gene calls are TRBV2 and TRBJ1-6; D is unresolved. Germline-derived CDR1 and CDR2 are SNHLY and FYNNEI. CDR3 size: 13 residues. Trimming shortened V by 10 bases and J by 4 bases, and 11 bases separated the two germline ends. The CDR3 spells CANRREYNSPLHF. CDR3 coding DNA: TGTGCCAACCGCCGGGAATATAATTCACCCCTCCACTTT.

The chain combines TRBV11-2 with TRBJ2-4; 7 positions match TRBD1. CDR1 is SGHAT and CDR2 is FQNNGV in the germline V gene. V gave up 1 base and J gave up 4 bases; unmatched junction bases: 7. There are 16 residues in the CDR3. The CDR3 DNA follows: TGTGCCAGCAGCTTAGTGTCCGGGACAGTAAAAAACATTCAGTACTTC. Protein: CASSLVSGTVKNIQYF. The whole variable domain, remainder taken from reference TRBV11-2 and TRBJ2-4, is EAGVAQSPRYKIIEKRQSVAFWCNPISGHATLYWYQQILGQGPKLLIQFQNNGVVDDSQLPKDRFSAERLKGVDSTLKIQPAKLEDSAVYLCASSLVSGTVKNIQYFGAGTRLSVL.

This clone came up a few times. This chain uses TRBV19 with TRBJ1-4; TRBD1 aligns across 7 bases. The germline V gene encodes CDR1 LNHDA and CDR2 SQIVND (reference sequence). Trimming removed 9 bases from V and 4 bases from J; junction bases left unmatched: 8. CDR3 length equals 14 residues. The DNA for the CDR3 is TGTGCCAGCCAAGGGACAGCCATTAATGAAAAACTGTTTTTT. It codes for CASQGTAINEKLFF.

This clone was observed once. The chain has TRBV29-1 and TRBJ2-1; TRBD2 matches 9 bases. V shed 3 bases and J 8 bases; nucleotides not matched to a gene: 8. The CDR3 spans 14 residues. The germline gives CDR1 SQVTM, CDR2 ANQGSEA. Here the CDR3 reads CSVDRLAGRDEQFF. DNA for the CDR3: TGCAGCGTTGATCGTCTAGCGGGGAGGGATGAGCAGTTCTTC.

The rearrangement links TRBV10-3 to TRBJ2-7, with TRBD2 matching over 11 bases. The germline V gene encodes CDR1 ENHRY and CDR2 SYGVKD. V was pared by 3 bases and J by 2 bases, with 6 bases of the junction left unmatched. The CDR3 runs 16 residues. CDR3 in DNA: TGTGCCATCAGTGATCAGACTAGCGGGGTGGCCTACGAGCAGTACTTC. It codes for CAISDQTSGVAYEQYF.

The chain has TRBV10-3 and TRBJ1-5; 10 bases map to TRBD1. There are 17 residues in the CDR3. The germline V gene has CDR1 ENHRY and CDR2 SYGVKD. V was pared by 3 bases and J by 2 bases, with 7 bases of the junction left unmatched. The CDR3, as DNA: TGTGCCATCAGTGAAGGACAGGGGGGGCAAGGCAATCAGCCCCAGCATTTT. Encoded protein: CAISEGQGGQGNQPQHF.

This clone was seen a few times. The J gene is TRBJ2-1, the V gene TRBV11-2; 7 nucleotides agree with TRBD2. V lost 0 bases to trimming and J lost 6 bases; unmatched junction nucleotides: 11. Per the germline V gene, CDR1 is SGHAT and CDR2 is FQNNGV. The CDR3 totals 17 residues. In nucleotides, the CDR3 is TGTGCCAGCAGCTTAGATCGGACTAGTCCTTACACCAATGAGCAGTTCTTC. Translation gives CASSLDRTSPYTNEQFF.

The chain is built from TRBV7-9 and TRBJ1-1, with D maybe TRBD1 (6 bases). V was trimmed by 7 bases and J by 2 bases, leaving 17 bases between them. CDR1 is SEHNR, CDR2 FQNEAQ, per germline (reference sequence). CDR3 length: 15 amino acids. DNA of the CDR3: TGTGCCAGCATACAAGGTGGGGGCCCCAACACTGAAGCTTTCTTT. Translation gives CASIQGGGPNTEAFF.

This chain uses TRBV7-9 with TRBJ1-6; 11 bases match TRBD1. The ends lost 7 bases at V and 8 bases at J; junction bases unmatched: 13. Germline-derived CDR1 and CDR2 are SEHNR and FQNEAQ (reference sequence). The CDR3 consists of 17 residues. The CDR3 sequence is CASISVRDRGSHSPLHF. DNA of the CDR3: TGTGCCAGCATAAGCGTCCGGGACAGGGGGTCCCATTCACCCCTCCACTTT.

The chain employs TRBV6-1 and TRBJ1-2; 7 bases align to TRBD1. CDR1 and CDR2 (germline): MNHNS, SASEGT. The CDR3 covers 13 residues. V dropped 6 bases and J dropped 3; count of bases not matched to a gene: 4. The CDR3 region is CASSLDRDYGYTF. The DNA of the CDR3 is TGTGCCAGCAGCTTAGACAGGGACTATGGCTACACCTTC.

The chain uses TRBV5-1 and TRBJ2-5, with D perhaps TRBD1 (5 bases). The DNA end is a closer match to TRBJ2-7, so the J assignment may be wrong. The germline V gene encodes CDR1 SGHRS and CDR2 YFSETQ. This CDR3 region has 15 residues. The CDR3 reads CASSLGHLGIYEQYF. Here the CDR3 DNA reads TGCGCCAGCAGCTTAGGACACCTCGGAATATACGAGCAGTACTTC.

On this clone itself: One end of the junction varies from germline; a read error may be responsible. The chain recombines TRBV7-9 with TRBJ1-2; D gene unclear. From germline, CDR1 is SEHNR and CDR2 FQNEAQ (reference sequence). CDR3 length: 14 amino acids. CDR3 protein: CSSSYREGNYGYTF. CDR3 DNA sequence: TGTTCCAGCAGCTACCGGGAGGGCAACTATGGCTACACCTTC.

The chain has TRBV6-5 and TRBJ2-1, with D possibly TRBD2 on 5 matching bases. Germline CDR1 is MNHEY and CDR2 is SVGAGI. There are 12 residues in the CDR3. The germline V and J ends were trimmed by 6 bases and 3 bases, with 6 bases remaining between them. The CDR3 spells CASSGDYNEQFF. The CDR3 DNA follows: TGTGCCAGCAGCGGGGACTACAATGAGCAGTTCTTC.

This clone has a handful of counts. The rearrangement joins TRBV5-6 to TRBJ2-7, with no clear D. The CDR3 spans 12 residues. Germline CDR1 and CDR2: SGHDT and YYEEEE. The germline V and J ends were trimmed by 1 base and 3 bases, with 5 bases remaining between them. This chain's CDR3 is CASSLTYYEQYF. As DNA, the CDR3 is TGTGCCAGCAGCTTGACATACTACGAGCAGTACTTC. The full variable domain, rest sourced from reference TRBV5-6 and TRBJ2-7, is DAGVTQSPTHLIKTRGQQVTLRCSPKSGHDTVSWYQQALGQGPQFIFQYYEEEERQRGNFPDRFSGHQFPNYSSELNVNALLLGDSALYLCASSLTYYEQYFGPGTRLTVT.

The chain couples TRBV7-9 to TRBJ1-1; D remains unclear. This CDR3 contains 11 residues. Germline CDR1 reads SEHNR; CDR2 reads FQNEAQ (reference sequence). With 4 bases removed from V and 3 bases from J, the gap between germline ends came to 3 bases. The CDR3 DNA is TGTGCCAGCAGCTCCGACACTGAAGCTTTCTTT. It specifies CASSSDTEAFF.

This clone was counted a single time. The CDR3 DNA follows: TGTGCCAGCAGCCAAGATTCTCTACAGGGGCCCAGGGACTCTGGAAACACCATATATTTT. The encoded protein is CASSQDSLQGPRDSGNTIYF. The rearrangement joins TRBV4-2 to TRBJ1-3, with 7 bases identical to TRBD1. V shed 0 bases and J 0 bases; nucleotides not matched to a gene: 14. The CDR3 has 20 amino acids. Germline CDR1 and CDR2: LGHNA and YNFKEQ.

The chain joins TRBV7-2 to TRBJ1-5; D unresolved. The CDR3 is 16 amino acids. Trimming took off 0 bases at V and 6 bases at J, with 15 bases between the two ends. The V gene's germline CDR1 is SGHTA and CDR2 FQGNSA. The CDR3 loop is CASSLAGASSPQPQHF. The CDR3 region has the DNA TGTGCCAGCAGCTTAGCAGGAGCCAGTTCGCCTCAGCCCCAGCATTTT.

The CDR3 DNA sequence: TGTGCCAGCAGCCAGGCAGGGAACACTGAAGCTTTCTTT. As protein: CASSQAGNTEAFF. The chain is built from TRBV7-2 and TRBJ1-1; no clear D gene. The CDR3 consists of 13 residues. Trimming removed 5 bases from V and 1 base from J, with 8 bases in between. Per the germline V gene, CDR1 is SGHTA and CDR2 is FQGNSA.

This rearrangement joins TRBV29-1 to TRBJ1-6; D is perhaps TRBD1 (6 bases). The CDR3 consists of 14 residues. V was clipped by 5 bases and J by 5 bases, with 13 bases between them. Germline V lookup: CDR1 SQVTM, CDR2 ANQGSEA. CDR3 bases: TGCAGCGTTACGCAGGACAGCCATAATTCACCCCTCCACTTT. Its protein product is CSVTQDSHNSPLHF.

Note on this clone: The same CDR3 arises from other DNA sequences in this sample as well. The chain links TRBV7-3 to TRBJ1-1, with TRBD1 matching 7 bases. V dropped 5 bases and J dropped 0; count of bases not matched to a gene: 3. This CDR3 is built from 14 residues. Germline values: CDR1 SGHTA, CDR2 FQGTGA. The CDR3: CASSRQGLNTEAFF. The CDR3 DNA sequence: TGTGCCAGCAGCCGACAGGGCCTGAACACTGAAGCTTTCTTT.

The chain employs TRBV7-8 and TRBJ2-1; D gene uncertain. CDR1 SGHVS and CDR2 FQNEAQ come from the germline V gene. The CDR3 totals 16 residues. V was pared by 5 bases and J by 0 bases, with 14 bases between. The CDR3 is CASSPGRQSSYNEQFF. CDR3 DNA: TGTGCCAGCAGCCCAGGTCGCCAGAGCTCCTACAATGAGCAGTTCTTC.

The chain is built from TRBV5-1 and TRBJ2-7, with 7 positions matching TRBD1. This CDR3 has 14 amino acids. Germline V lookup: CDR1 SGHRS, CDR2 YFSETQ. Germline trimming cut 1 base from V and 5 bases from J; bases unmatched to any gene: 6. CDR3 DNA: TGCGCCAGCAGCTTGACAGGGGTGAAACACGAGCAGTACTTC. Residues: CASSLTGVKHEQYF.

The sample holds a few counts of this clone. CDR3 sequence: CASSQAGEFSEAFF. CDR3 DNA: TGTGCCAGCAGCCAGGCGGGGGAATTCTCTGAAGCTTTCTTT. The rearrangement joins TRBV11-2 to TRBJ1-1; a weak D match, TRBD1 (5 bases). The CDR3 is 14 residues long. The V end lost 5 bases, the J end lost 6 bases, and 16 bases lay between the germline ends. Germline V gives CDR1 SGHAT, CDR2 FQNNGV.